This entry concerns a single T cell receptor beta chain. The CDR3 loop spans 14 amino acids. V lost 5 bases to trimming and J lost 4 bases; unmatched junction nucleotides: 5. CDR1 and CDR2 from the germline V gene are SGHTA and FQGTGA. This record comes from a study of cytotoxic CD8 clonotypes in ibrutinib-treated CLL. Generated by immunoSEQ multiplex PCR, the TCRdb table keeps only in-frame clones and is missing some. Of around 310,000 clones detected, roughly 80% appear once; the ten largest clones hold about 6.7%. The chain uses TRBV7-3 and TRBJ2-5, with 9 bases identical to TRBD2. The sequence derives from a human donor with chronic lymphocytic leukemia. Material: PBMCs, obtained before ibrutinib treatment. The CDR3 sequence is CASSPGTSLETQYF. Here the CDR3 DNA reads TGTGCCAGCAGCCCAGGGACTAGCTTAGAGACCCAGTACTTC.